This TCR beta chain was obtained from a study of prognosis after radiotherapy for stage I lung cancer. General observations from the study: Following stereotactic body radiation therapy, patients who went on to develop distant metastases had lower Shannon entropy. Differing TRBV and TRBJ gene usage was reportedly seen between patients with and without metastases.

TCR beta CDR3 amplification from genomic DNA was performed by two-round multiplex PCR. Gene-specific primers for each TRBV and TRBJ gene drove first-round PCR. TCRdb independently ran MiXCR on the multiplex PCR reads; one entry per CDR3 protein. Counted here are 14,000 or so distinct CDR3 sequences, approximately 55% occurring once; the ten biggest clones make up roughly 40%. Blood, around 6 milliliters, was collected at each of two time points. For this clonotype: No antigen is known for it.

This CDR3 contains 16 residues. The germline V gene encodes CDR1 SGHRS and CDR2 YFSETQ. After removal of 4 bases from V and 4 bases from J, the junction contained 13 bases not matched to a gene. Sequenced material: PBMCs, taken before or after stereotactic body radiation therapy (not recorded which). This receptor was taken from a donor aged 50 or older with non-small cell lung cancer. The rearrangement joins TRBV5-1 to TRBJ1-2; 7 bases are a match to TRBD1. This CDR3 reads CASSLNTGVRSYGYTF. CDR3 DNA: TGCGCCAGCAGCCTTAACACAGGGGTTAGATCCTATGGCTACACCTTC.